This T cell receptor (beta chain) was found in a study of shared clonotypes between healthy human individuals. For the study at large: Donor composition was two women and a few men, aged 18 to 49.

After removal of 2 bases from V and 3 bases from J, the junction contained 4 bases not matched to a gene. The CDR3 loop spans 16 amino acids. CDR1 is SGHNT, CDR2 YYREEE, per germline (reference sequence). In the source study's methods: Junction-only sequences without quality scores came from ImmunoSEQ, so filtering differed. Generated by immunoSEQ multiplex PCR, the TCRdb table keeps only in-frame clones and is missing some. The D gene and trimming were derived from the DNA, and the V and J assignments and clone size from that table. The table includes some 500,000 clones, roughly 95% detected once. There were only Caucasian adults among the donors, and all lived in Nashville, Tennessee.

The chain has TRBV5-4 and TRBJ2-1, with 11 bases lining up with TRBD2. Sequencing input: naive CD4+ T cells sorted from blood. Subset reported: CD45RA+ positively selected. This receptor was obtained from a woman aged 25 to 45 in good health. The CDR3 here is CASSFTSGSYYNEQFF. The CDR3 DNA reads TGTGCCAGCAGCTTTACTAGCGGGAGCTACTACAATGAGCAGTTCTTC.